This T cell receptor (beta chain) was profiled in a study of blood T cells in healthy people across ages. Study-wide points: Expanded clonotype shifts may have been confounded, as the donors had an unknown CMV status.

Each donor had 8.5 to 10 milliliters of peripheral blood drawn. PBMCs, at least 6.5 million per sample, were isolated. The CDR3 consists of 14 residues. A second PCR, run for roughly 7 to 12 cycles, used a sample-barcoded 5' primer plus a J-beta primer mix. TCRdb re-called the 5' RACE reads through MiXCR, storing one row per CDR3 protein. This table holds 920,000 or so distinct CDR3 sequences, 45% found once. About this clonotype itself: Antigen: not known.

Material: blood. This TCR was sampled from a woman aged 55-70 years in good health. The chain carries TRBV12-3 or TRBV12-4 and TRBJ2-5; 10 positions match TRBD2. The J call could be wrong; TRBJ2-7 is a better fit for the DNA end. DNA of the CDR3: TGTGCCAGCAGTTCGGAGCGGGAGGGGAACGAGCAGTACTTC. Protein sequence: CASSSEREGNEQYF.